These 6 T cell receptor beta chains were all obtained from the same sample, sequenced in a study of blood T cell repertoires in COVID-19. The method was immunoSEQ multiplex PCR; TCRdb's version includes in-frame clones alone and lacks a portion of them. The table lists 95,000 to 150,000 clones, less than 90% of them singletons, with approximately 3.6% in the top ten. Source material: PBMCs or T cells enriched from blood (not recorded which). The receptors stem from a woman younger than 45 who had recovered from COVID-19.

This clone was found many times. The genes are TRBV15 and TRBJ1-5, with TRBD1 as a possible D gene (6 bases). This CDR3 region has 15 residues. With 0 bases removed from V and 4 bases from J, the gap between germline ends came to 10 bases. Germline values: CDR1 LNHNV, CDR2 YYDKDF (reference sequence). The CDR3 here is CATSREGGGNQPQHF. The CDR3 DNA follows: TGTGCCACCAGCAGAGAGGGAGGGGGAAATCAGCCCCAGCATTTT.

This sequence joins TRBV3-1 (or the pseudogene TRBV3-2) and TRBJ2-7; D may be TRBD1 (6 bases). Germline loops: CDR1 LGHDT, CDR2 YNNKEL (reference sequence). CDR3 length equals 15 residues. V lost 1 base, J lost 1 base, and 11 bases lay in between. CDR3 loop: CASSQGSQGSYEQYF. CDR3 bases: TGTGCCAGCAGCCAAGGTTCACAGGGATCCTACGAGCAGTACTTC.

The chain has TRBV19 and TRBJ2-7; D may be TRBD1 (5 bases). The CDR3 has 14 residues. CDR1 and CDR2 from the germline V gene are LNHDA and SQIVND (reference sequence). The V end lost 5 bases, the J end lost 0 bases, and 11 bases lay between the germline ends. The CDR3 coding sequence is TGTGCCAGTAGTTTGGACACCTTCTCCTACGAGCAGTACTTC. It codes for CASSLDTFSYEQYF.

CDR3 DNA: TGTGCCAGCAGCGGCCCCGCTAGCGGGAGTTTGGATACGCAGTATTTT. This encodes CASSGPASGSLDTQYF. The chain joins TRBV9 to TRBJ2-3; TRBD2 matches 10 bases. This CDR3 contains 16 residues. The germline V gene has CDR1 SGDLS and CDR2 YYNGEE. V lost 3 bases and J lost 6; bases outside the gene matches: 10.

V and J are TRBV7-8 and TRBJ1-4; tentative D call: TRBD1 (6 bases). Germline values: CDR1 SGHVS, CDR2 FQNEAQ. V lost 1 base and J lost 8, with 11 bases in between. CDR3 size: 14 residues. CDR3 coding DNA: TGTGCCAGCAGCTTAGACAGGGTAGGGGAAAAACTGTTTTTT. This sequence encodes CASSLDRVGEKLFF.

V gene TRBV5-1 combines with J gene TRBJ2-3, with 8 bases that match TRBD2. Germline V gene sequence: CDR1 SGHRS, CDR2 YFSETQ. The V segment lost 2 bases and the J segment 0 bases; nucleotides outside the gene matches: 17. The CDR3 loop spans 20 amino acids. This chain's CDR3 is CASSLVAGSSLKSSTDTQYF. In DNA, the CDR3 is TGCGCCAGCAGCTTAGTAGCGGGATCTTCGTTAAAATCTAGCACAGATACGCAGTATTTT.